This paragraph reports one T cell receptor (beta chain). What it recognizes is unknown. The data originate from a study of siplizumab effects on memory and regulatory T cells. Assayed TCR templates numbered some 100,000 for each sample. The data were produced by immunoSEQ multiplex PCR, yet TCRdb's version contains in-frame clones alone and is incomplete. There are some 97,000 clones in the sample; 94% occur only once, and roughly 1.4% lies in the top ten. CDR1 LNHDA and CDR2 SQIVND come from the germline V gene (reference sequence). There are 15 residues in the CDR3. The V gene lost 4 bases and the J gene lost 4 bases, with 16 bases spanning the gap. The study's findings and limits: For siplizumab cultures, the suppressive function of their proliferating Tregs was not confirmed.

The chain uses TRBV19 and TRBJ1-1; D remains unclear. Sequencing was done on a sample of non-Treg CD4+ T cells sorted from blood. The receptor's source is a human donor in good health. The chain's CDR3 is CASSNQGIKGTEAFF. CDR3 sequence (DNA): TGTGCCAGTAGTAACCAAGGGATTAAGGGCACTGAAGCTTTCTTT.